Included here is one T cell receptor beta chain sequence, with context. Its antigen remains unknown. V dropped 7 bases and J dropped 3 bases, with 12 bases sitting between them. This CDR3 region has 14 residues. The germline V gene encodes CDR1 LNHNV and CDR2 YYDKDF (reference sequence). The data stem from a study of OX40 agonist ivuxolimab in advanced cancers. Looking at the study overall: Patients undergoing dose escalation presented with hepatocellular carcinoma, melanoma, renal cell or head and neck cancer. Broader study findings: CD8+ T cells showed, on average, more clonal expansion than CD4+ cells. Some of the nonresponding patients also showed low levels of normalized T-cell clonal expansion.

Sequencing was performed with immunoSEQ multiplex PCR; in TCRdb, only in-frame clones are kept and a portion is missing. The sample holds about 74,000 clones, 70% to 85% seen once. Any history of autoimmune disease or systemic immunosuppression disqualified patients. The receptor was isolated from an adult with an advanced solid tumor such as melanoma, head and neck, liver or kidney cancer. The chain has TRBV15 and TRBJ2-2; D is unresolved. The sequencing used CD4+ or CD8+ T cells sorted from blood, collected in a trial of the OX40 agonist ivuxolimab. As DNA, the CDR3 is TGTGCCACCACACCCCGGGCGGACACCGGGGAGCTGTTTTTT. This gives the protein CATTPRADTGELFF.